The T cell receptor beta chain under discussion was sequenced for a study of cytomegalovirus exposure and HLA in healthy donors. Across the whole study: For the roughly 400 genotyped donors, roughly 81% fell within the Caucasian-associated ancestry cluster. Overall study findings and caveats: Accurate prediction of most subjects' HLA-A and HLA-B alleles from TCR beta sequences was reported.

Vbeta (60) and Jbeta (13) primers were used in the PCR. TCRdb's table, derived via immunoSEQ multiplex PCR, lists solely in-frame clones and lacks some. Of roughly 120,000 clones listed, around four fifths are singletons. Details on this clone: Its antigen is currently unknown.

V was clipped by 5 bases and J by 6 bases; unmatched bases: 4. The CDR3 runs to 14 residues. Looked up from germline, CDR1 is SGHVS and CDR2 is FNYEAQ. This sequence was found in a male donor in good health and CMV-seropositive. J is TRBJ2-1 and V is TRBV7-6, with 10 bases matching TRBD2. Sequenced input: PBMCs. The CDR3: CASSLGLAANEQFF. In DNA form, the CDR3 reads TGTGCCAGCAGCCTAGGACTAGCGGCCAATGAGCAGTTCTTC.